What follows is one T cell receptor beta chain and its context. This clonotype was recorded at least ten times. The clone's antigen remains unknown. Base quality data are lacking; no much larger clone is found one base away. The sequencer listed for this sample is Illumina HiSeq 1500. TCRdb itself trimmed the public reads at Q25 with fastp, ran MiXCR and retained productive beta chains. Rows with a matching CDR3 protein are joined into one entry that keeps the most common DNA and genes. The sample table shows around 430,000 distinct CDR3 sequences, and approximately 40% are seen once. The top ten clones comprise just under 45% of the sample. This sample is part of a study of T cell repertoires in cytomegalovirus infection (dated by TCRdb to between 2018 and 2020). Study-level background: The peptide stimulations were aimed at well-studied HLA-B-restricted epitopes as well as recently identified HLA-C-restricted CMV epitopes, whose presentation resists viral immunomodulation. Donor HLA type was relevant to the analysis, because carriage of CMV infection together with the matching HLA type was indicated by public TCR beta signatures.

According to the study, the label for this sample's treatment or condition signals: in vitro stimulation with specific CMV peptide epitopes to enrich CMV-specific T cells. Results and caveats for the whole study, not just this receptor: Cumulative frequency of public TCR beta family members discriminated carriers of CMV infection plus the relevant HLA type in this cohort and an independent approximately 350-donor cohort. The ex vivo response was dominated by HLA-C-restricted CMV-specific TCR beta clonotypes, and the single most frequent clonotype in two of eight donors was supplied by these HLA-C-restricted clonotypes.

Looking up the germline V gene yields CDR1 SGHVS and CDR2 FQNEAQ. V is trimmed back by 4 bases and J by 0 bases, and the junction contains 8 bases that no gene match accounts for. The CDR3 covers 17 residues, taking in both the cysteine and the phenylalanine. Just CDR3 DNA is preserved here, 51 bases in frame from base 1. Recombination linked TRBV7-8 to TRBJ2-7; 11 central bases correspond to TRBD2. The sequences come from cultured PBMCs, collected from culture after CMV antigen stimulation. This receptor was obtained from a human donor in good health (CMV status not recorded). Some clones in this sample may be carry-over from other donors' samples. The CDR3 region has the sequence CASSSPGTSGSSYEQYF. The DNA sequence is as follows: TGTGCCAGCAGCTCACCCGGGACTAGCGGAAGCTCCTACGAGCAGTACTTC.